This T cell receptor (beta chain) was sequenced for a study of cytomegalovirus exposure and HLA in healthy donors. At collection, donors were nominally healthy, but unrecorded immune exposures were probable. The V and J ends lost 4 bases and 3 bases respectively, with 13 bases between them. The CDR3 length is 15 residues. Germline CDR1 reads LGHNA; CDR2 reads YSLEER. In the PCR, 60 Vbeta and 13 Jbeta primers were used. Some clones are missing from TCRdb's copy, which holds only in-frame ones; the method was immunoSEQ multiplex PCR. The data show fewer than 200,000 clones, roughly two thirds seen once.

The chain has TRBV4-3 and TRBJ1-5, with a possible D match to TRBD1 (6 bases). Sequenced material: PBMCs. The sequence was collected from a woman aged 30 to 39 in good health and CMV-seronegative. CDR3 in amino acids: CASSPSQGNNQPQHF. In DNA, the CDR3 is TGCGCCAGCAGCCCTAGCCAGGGGAACAATCAGCCCCAGCATTTT.